This TCR beta chain came from a study of T cells in Graves' hyperthyroidism and ophthalmopathy. Study-level background: Pretreatment peripheral blood was obtained at initial diagnosis. Study conclusions and caveats: Most expanded thyroid clonotypes above 0.001 recurred in blood.

RNA transcripts gave rise to amplified TCR beta CDR3 regions. The HTBI set primed first-round TCR CDR3 RT-PCR. TCRdb fed the multiplex PCR reads into MiXCR, producing one record per CDR3 protein. The profile covers about 560,000 distinct CDR3 sequences, with around 15% appearing a single time and around 18% taken by the ten largest. This clonotype came up a few times. The antigen is unknown. Stable Graves' hyperthyroidism denoted no ophthalmopathy progression over 18 months. Cells are PBMCs isolated from roughly 10 ml of fresh blood. Sequenced material: blood. The TCR was taken from a woman aged 18 to 35 with Graves' hyperthyroidism.

CDR3 in amino acids: CASSSPRTEQYF. The DNA for the CDR3 is TGTGCCAGCAGCTCTCCCCGGACCGAGCAGTACTTC. This chain connects TRBV13 to TRBJ2-7, with D hard to call. V was clipped by 4 bases and J by 6 bases, with 10 bases between them. The germline V gene encodes CDR1 PRHDT and CDR2 FYEKMQ (reference sequence). The CDR3 consists of 12 residues.